The 29 T cell receptor beta chains presented below share a single source sample, sequenced in a study of long-term antiretroviral therapy in people with HIV. Investigators performed immunoSEQ version v3.0 at survey level. Libraries were prepared by immunoSEQ multiplex PCR; TCRdb keeps only in-frame clonotypes and omits some of them. The sample lists roughly 30,000 clones; about 83% were seen once. The source material was unsorted PBMCs, sampled roughly 4.8 years after starting antiretroviral therapy. Receptors were obtained from a man aged 40-50 years with HIV.

V is TRBV6-5 and J is TRBJ1-5; TRBD1 aligns across 7 bases. Germline V lookup: CDR1 MNHEY, CDR2 SVGAGI. The CDR3 contains 14 residues. V lost 4 bases to trimming and J lost 3 bases; unmatched junction nucleotides: 3. DNA of the CDR3: TGTGCCAGCAGTTCGACAGGGAACAATCAGCCCCAGCATTTT. Its protein product is CASSSTGNNQPQHF.

This clone has a single count. The chain has TRBV28 and TRBJ1-1; D gene unclear. This CDR3 region has 15 residues. The V gene lost 6 bases and the J gene lost 6 bases, with 20 bases spanning the gap. Per the germline V gene, CDR1 is MDHEN and CDR2 is SYDVKM. The CDR3 DNA is TGTGCCAGCAGCTCGTGGATTTCCGTGATGGCTGAAGCTTTCTTT. Protein: CASSSWISVMAEAFF.

The genes are TRBV5-6 and TRBJ2-7; D is possibly TRBD1 or TRBD2 (5 bases each). Germline V gene lookup returns CDR1 SGHDT and CDR2 YYEEEE. With 0 bases removed from V and 5 bases from J, the gap between germline ends came to 9 bases. The CDR3 runs 13 residues. The CDR3 protein is CASSLGVGDEQYF. The CDR3, as DNA: TGTGCCAGCAGCTTGGGAGTGGGGGACGAGCAGTACTTC.

This chain's CDR3 is CASSPGVAGANVLTF. The CDR3 DNA sequence: TGTGCCAGCTCACCCGGGGTGGCTGGGGCCAACGTCCTGACTTTC. This chain uses TRBV18 with TRBJ2-6, with a weak D call TRBD2 (5 bases). Germline V gene lookup returns CDR1 KGHSH and CDR2 LQKENI. V shed 3 bases and J shed 2 bases, with 8 bases lying between them. The length of the CDR3 is 15 residues. The full variable domain, with the rest looked up from reference TRBV18 and TRBJ2-6, is NAGVMQNPRHLVRRRGQEARLRCSPMKGHSHVYWYRQLPEEGLKFMVYLQKENIIDESGMPKERFSAEFPKEGPSILRIQQVVRGDSAAYFCASSPGVAGANVLTFGAGSRLTVL.

The chain links TRBV18 to TRBJ2-1; D may correspond to TRBD1 or TRBD2 (5 bases each). Between the trimmed V and J ends, which lost 2 bases and 8 bases, there was a span of 13 bases. The germline gives CDR1 KGHSH, CDR2 LQKENI. This CDR3 has 14 residues. The CDR3 DNA sequence: TGTGCCAGCTCACCATTTGAACGGGGCGATGAGCAGTTCTTC. It codes for CASSPFERGDEQFF. The whole variable domain, filled in from reference TRBV18 and TRBJ2-1, reads NAGVMQNPRHLVRRRGQEARLRCSPMKGHSHVYWYRQLPEEGLKFMVYLQKENIIDESGMPKERFSAEFPKEGPSILRIQQVVRGDSAAYFCASSPFERGDEQFFGPGTRLTVL.

This sequence joins TRBV7-2 and TRBJ2-7; tentatively, D is TRBD1 or TRBD2 (6 bases each). The V and J ends lost 3 bases and 6 bases respectively, with 12 bases between them. The germline V gene encodes CDR1 SGHTA and CDR2 FQGNSA. The CDR3 covers 13 residues. The CDR3 DNA follows: TGTGCCAGCAGCTTTAAAGGGGGGAGCGAGCAGTACTTC. It translates to CASSFKGGSEQYF.

The chain couples TRBV4-2 to TRBJ2-4, with D unclear. V was pared by 4 bases and J by 6 bases, with 7 bases between. The germline CDR1 and CDR2 sequences are LGHNA and YNFKEQ. This CDR3 region has 12 residues. The CDR3 coding sequence is TGTGCCAGCAGCCCATGGGGAAACATTCAGTACTTC. Translated: CASSPWGNIQYF.

This clone is medium-sized by share. The chain combines TRBV21-1 with TRBJ1-5; no DNA check was done on the table's D call, TRBD1. TRBV21-1 is termed a pseudogene. There are 14 residues in the CDR3. As DNA, the CDR3 is TGTGCCAGCAAACACCGGGACACTGATCAGCCCCAGCATTTT. Translation gives CASKHRDTDQPQHF.

CDR3 sequence (DNA): TGTGCCATCAGTGAGTCGTCAGGACTAGCGGGGCCCCAGGGCACAGATACGCAGTATTTT. Its translation: CAISESSGLAGPQGTDTQYF. The V call is TRBV10-3, the J call TRBJ2-3, with TRBD2 identical over 12 bases. V lost 0 bases, J lost 1 base, and 11 bases stayed unmatched. Looked up from germline, CDR1 is ENHRY and CDR2 is SYGVKD. This CDR3 is 20 amino acids long.

The chain combines TRBV21-1 with TRBJ1-3. TRBV21-1 is tagged as a pseudogene. CDR3 length: 15 residues. Written as DNA, the CDR3 is TGTGCCAGCAGTCCCGGCTTGGGCTCTGGAAACACCATATATTTT. Amino acids: CASSPGLGSGNTIYF.

CDR3: CSVESSGGVSSYNEQFF. For the CDR3, the DNA is TGCAGCGTTGAATCCAGCGGGGGGGTGAGCTCCTACAATGAGCAGTTCTTC. The rearrangement uses TRBV29-1 and TRBJ2-1; TRBD2 matches at 10 bases. Germline V gene data show CDR1 as SQVTM and CDR2 as ANQGSEA. The CDR3 extends over 17 amino acids. V shed 2 bases and J 0 bases; nucleotides not matched to a gene: 7.

The rearrangement uses TRBV5-6 and TRBJ2-3, with D unresolved. The ends were cut back, 1 base at V and 4 bases at J, with 7 bases in the middle. CDR3 length equals 13 residues. CDR1 is SGHDT and CDR2 is YYEEEE in the germline V gene. The CDR3 sequence: CASSLWVSDTQYF. CDR3 in DNA: TGTGCCAGCAGCTTGTGGGTCTCAGATACGCAGTATTTT.

The chain employs TRBV5-1 and TRBJ2-7, with 12 bases lining up with TRBD2. J lost 2 bases, V lost 1 base, and 13 bases had no gene match. Germline assignment: CDR1 SGHRS and CDR2 YFSETQ. The CDR3 runs 19 residues. The CDR3 region is CASSLIGRGRTSGTYEQYF. For the CDR3, the DNA is TGCGCCAGCAGCTTGATCGGCAGGGGAAGGACTAGCGGGACCTACGAGCAGTACTTC.

This chain connects TRBV2 to TRBJ2-5; D might be TRBD2 (5 bases). Germline V gene sequence: CDR1 SNHLY, CDR2 FYNNEI. V was clipped by 6 bases and J by 5 bases, with 13 bases between them. This CDR3 is 13 amino acids long. The CDR3: CASREPQRETQYF. For the CDR3, the DNA is TGTGCCAGCAGAGAGCCACAGCGGGAGACCCAGTACTTC. The variable domain in full, with the rest retrieved from reference TRBV2 and TRBJ2-5, is EPEVTQTPSHQVTQMGQEVILRCVPISNHLYFYWYRQILGQKVEFLVSFYNNEISEKSEIFDDQFSVERPDGSNFTLKIRSTKLEDSAMYFCASREPQRETQYFGPGTRLLVL.

The chain combines TRBV6-1 with TRBJ1-5; possible D gene TRBD1, 6 bases. Germline CDR1 and CDR2: MNHNS and SASEGT. This CDR3 has 15 amino acids. Trimming shortened V by 6 bases and J by 0 bases, and 12 bases separated the two germline ends. The CDR3 sequence: CASSADRSSNQPQHF. The CDR3 nucleotides read TGTGCCAGCAGCGCCGACAGGAGTAGCAATCAGCCCCAGCATTTT.

The CDR3 DNA sequence: TGTGCCAGCAGCCCCCCAATGGGGGCGAAGGAGCAGTACTTC. This gives the protein CASSPPMGAKEQYF. The chain has TRBV5-6 and TRBJ2-7, with D tentatively TRBD1 (6 bases). The CDR3 is 14 amino acids. V lost 4 bases, J lost 7 bases, and 18 bases lay in between. Germline V CDR1 and CDR2: SGHDT, YYEEEE.

This clone was detected once. The chain has TRBV7-2 and TRBJ2-2; 8 nucleotides align to TRBD2. The V and J ends lost 1 base and 6 bases, in that order; junction bases with no gene match: 13. CDR1 and CDR2 from the germline V gene are SGHTA and FQGNSA. The CDR3 loop spans 18 amino acids. CDR3 residues: CASSLVGVGGRIAGELFF. Written as DNA, the CDR3 is TGTGCCAGCAGCTTAGTCGGGGTTGGCGGGAGGATCGCCGGGGAGCTGTTTTTT.

The CDR3 region is CASSGQYTDTQYF. The CDR3 nucleotides are TGTGCCAGCTCGGGACAGTACACAGATACGCAGTATTTT. The V and J genes are TRBV18 and TRBJ2-3, with 7 bases that match TRBD1. V trimming: 6 bases; J trimming: 2 bases; junction bases outside the gene matches: 2. The length of the CDR3 is 13 residues. CDR1 KGHSH and CDR2 LQKENI come from the germline V gene.

The gene calls are TRBV5-4 and TRBJ2-1; tentatively, D is TRBD1 or TRBD2 (6 bases each). The CDR3 length is 15 residues. V was clipped by 3 bases and J by 6 bases, with 16 bases between them. CDR1 and CDR2 from the germline V gene are SGHNT and YYREEE (reference sequence). The CDR3 sequence is CASSSRDILSNEQFF. The CDR3 DNA reads as TGTGCCAGCAGCTCGCGGGACATTCTGAGCAATGAGCAGTTCTTC.

The V and J genes are TRBV28 and TRBJ1-1; the D is unclear. V shed 1 base and J shed 1 base, with 4 bases lying between them. Germline-derived CDR1 and CDR2 are MDHEN and SYDVKM. The CDR3 has 13 amino acids. The CDR3 sequence: CASSLSGNTEAFF. DNA of the CDR3: TGTGCCAGCAGTTTATCGGGGAACACTGAAGCTTTCTTT.

The rearrangement uses TRBV10-3 and TRBJ2-3; 8 bases align to TRBD2. Per the germline V gene, CDR1 is ENHRY and CDR2 is SYGVKD. The CDR3 extends over 15 amino acids. V dropped 2 bases and J dropped 8; count of bases not matched to a gene: 9. The CDR3 spells CAISEGGLGGATQYF. The CDR3 DNA sequence: TGTGCCATCAGTGAGGGGGGACTAGGCGGGGCTACGCAGTATTTT.

This clone turned up a few times. The genes are TRBV4-2 and TRBJ1-6; perhaps TRBD1 as D (6 bases). This CDR3 has 15 residues. Germline assignment: CDR1 LGHNA and CDR2 YNFKEQ. Deletions cut 2 bases from V and 10 bases from J, with 15 bases between. CDR3 sequence: CASSQRTEQSSPLHF. Written as DNA, the CDR3 is TGTGCCAGCAGCCAAAGGACAGAACAATCGTCACCCCTCCACTTT.

The chain is built from TRBV5-1 and TRBJ2-7; D perhaps matches TRBD1 (6 bases). CDR1 SGHRS and CDR2 YFSETQ come from the germline V gene. The CDR3 contains 18 residues. Between the trimmed V and J ends, which lost 4 bases and 3 bases, there was a span of 26 bases. CDR3 residues: CASSLWTNSGVSVYEQYF. The CDR3 bases are TGCGCCAGCAGCCTCTGGACAAATTCAGGGGTTAGCGTCTACGAGCAGTACTTC.

The gene calls are TRBV13 and TRBJ1-1; TRBD1 is a possible D gene (5 bases). Trimming shortened V by 0 bases and J by 6 bases, and 11 bases separated the two germline ends. The CDR3 runs to 14 residues. Germline assignment: CDR1 PRHDT and CDR2 FYEKMQ (reference sequence). The chain's CDR3 is CASSLGQGKAEAFF. The CDR3 bases are TGTGCCAGCAGCTTAGGTCAGGGAAAGGCTGAAGCTTTCTTT.

The J gene is TRBJ2-5, the V gene TRBV5-6; D remains ambiguous. Deletions cut 2 bases from V and 5 bases from J, with 10 bases between. Per the germline V gene, CDR1 is SGHDT and CDR2 is YYEEEE. This CDR3 comprises 13 residues. CDR3 amino acids: CASSFKGWETQYF. The CDR3, as DNA: TGTGCCAGCAGCTTCAAGGGTTGGGAGACCCAGTACTTC.

The chain recombines TRBV12-5 with TRBJ1-5; maybe TRBD1 (6 bases). The germline V gene has CDR1 LGHNT and CDR2 FRNRAP. Trimming pared 0 bases from V and 2 bases from J, leaving 17 bases between. The CDR3 runs to 18 residues. The CDR3 reads CASGLVPKGGLGNQPQHF. For the CDR3, the DNA is TGTGCTAGTGGTTTGGTACCCAAAGGGGGGCTCGGCAATCAGCCCCAGCATTTT.

This clone was seen only a few times. The chain employs TRBV6-6 and TRBJ2-7, with 7 bases matching TRBD1. This CDR3 comprises 12 residues. Germline CDR1 and CDR2: MNHNY and SVGAGI (reference sequence). Losses at the gene ends were 9 bases for V and 2 bases for J; bases not matched to a gene: 4. The CDR3 loop reads CARGTETYEQYF. Here the CDR3 DNA reads TGTGCCAGAGGGACAGAGACCTACGAGCAGTACTTC.

The chain is built from TRBV27 and TRBJ2-7; D tentatively fits TRBD1 or TRBD2 (5 bases each). V was trimmed by 6 bases and J by 2 bases, leaving 17 bases between them. The V gene's germline CDR1 is MNHEY and CDR2 SMNVEV (reference sequence). The CDR3 has 15 residues. The CDR3 reads CASRPYRDATYEQYF. For the CDR3, the DNA is TGTGCCAGCAGACCCTACCGGGACGCCACCTACGAGCAGTACTTC.

The gene calls are TRBV7-3 and TRBJ1-2; TRBD1 aligns across 7 bases. Germline V gives CDR1 SGHTA, CDR2 FQGTGA. This CDR3 region has 14 residues. J was trimmed by 2 bases and V by 5 bases; bases with no gene match: 5. The CDR3 nucleotides read TGTGCCAGCAGCCCGGACAGGACCAACTATGGCTACACCTTC. Its protein product is CASSPDRTNYGYTF.